This T cell receptor beta chain was retrieved from a study of T cells in narcolepsy. Study information: Healthy controls were enrolled alongside patients with narcolepsy type 1 or type 2.

Generated by immunoSEQ multiplex PCR, the TCRdb table keeps only in-frame clones and is missing some. The data contain tens of thousands of clones, about 85% of them singletons. General study findings and limits: HCRT-specific and TRIB2-specific autoreactive clonotypes appeared among same-patient CSF and blood CD4+ clonotypes. Autoreactive clonotypes reportedly recurred in blood of same and different patients, not controls.

This CDR3 region has 15 residues. CDR1 and CDR2 (germline): SGHDT, YYEEEE. Trimming shortened V by 1 base and J by 5 bases, and 12 bases separated the two germline ends. Turning to this clone: Its matching antigen is unknown.

This TCR derives from a human donor with narcolepsy. The V and J genes are TRBV5-6 and TRBJ2-2; D is tentatively TRBD1 or TRBD2 (6 bases each). The specimen was CD45RA- memory CD4+ T cells from PBMCs. Here the CDR3 reads CASSLTGGRTGELFF. CDR3 bases: TGTGCCAGCAGCTTGACCGGGGGCAGGACCGGGGAGCTGTTTTTT.